The 19 T cell receptor beta chains below come from one sample, sequenced in a study of monozygotic twins with inflammatory bowel disease. TCRdb reanalyzed the 5' RACE reads, giving one entry per CDR3 protein sequence and no DNA. Here the sample table reports nearly 450,000 distinct CDR3 sequences. The sample comprised blood. The receptors were sampled from a human donor with ulcerative colitis or Crohn's disease, or a healthy co-twin of an affected twin (not recorded which).

The chain uses TRBV11-2 and TRBJ2-7; there is no DNA to check the TCRdb D call of TRBD1. There are 13 residues in the CDR3. CDR1 and CDR2 from the germline V gene are SGHAT and FQNNGV. The CDR3 loop is CASSFGSTGEQYF.

J is TRBJ2-1 and V is TRBV29-1. Germline V CDR1 and CDR2: SQVTM, ANQGSEA. The CDR3 contains 14 residues. The CDR3 here is CSALLIHNYNEQFF.

The chain links TRBV30 to TRBJ2-1; lacking DNA, the TRBD2 call made by TCRdb goes unchecked. From germline, CDR1 is GTSNPN and CDR2 SVGIG (reference sequence). The CDR3 has 12 residues. The CDR3: CAWSDSGNEQFF.

The V and J genes are TRBV10-3 and TRBJ1-2. Germline values: CDR1 ENHRY, CDR2 SYGVKD. This CDR3 region has 13 residues. The CDR3 region is CAISDRTDYGYTF.

The chain combines TRBV18 with TRBJ1-5; TCRdb lists TRBD1, though no DNA is available to test this call. This CDR3 comprises 14 residues. In germline, CDR1 is KGHSH, CDR2 LQKENI. This CDR3 reads CASSPAGPPQPQHF.

The V and J genes are TRBV5-5 and TRBJ1-5. The length of the CDR3 is 15 residues. Looked up from germline, CDR1 is SGHKS and CDR2 is YYEKEE (reference sequence). The CDR3 reads CASSLGSTFGQPQHF.

V usage is TRBV11-2 and J usage is TRBJ2-2. Germline V gives CDR1 SGHAT, CDR2 FQNNGV. The CDR3 loop spans 13 amino acids. The CDR3 here is CASSPHRIGELFF.

The genes are TRBV5-1 and TRBJ2-3; as DNA is missing, the TRBD2 call by TCRdb cannot be tested. The germline CDR1 and CDR2 sequences are SGHRS and YFSETQ. The CDR3 is 13 amino acids. Here the CDR3 reads CASKGPPGDTQYF.

J is TRBJ1-3 and V is TRBV10-3. CDR1 is ENHRY, CDR2 SYGVKD, per germline. CDR3 length equals 11 residues. This CDR3 is CAISSGNTIYF.

The gene calls are TRBV5-4 and TRBJ2-5; checking the TCRdb D call of TRBD1 is not possible without DNA. CDR3 length: 17 residues. Germline loops: CDR1 SGHNT, CDR2 YYREEE (reference sequence). CDR3 sequence: CASSSAGDRSYQETQYF.

The genes are TRBV12-3 or TRBV12-4 and TRBJ1-5; with no DNA, the TCRdb D assignment of TRBD1 cannot be verified. CDR3 size: 14 residues. The CDR3 reads CASRPSGGSQPQHF.

The V call is TRBV5-6, the J call TRBJ2-5; the D call of TRBD2 rests on TCRdb alone, since no DNA is present to check it. This CDR3 is built from 16 residues. Germline V gives CDR1 SGHDT, CDR2 YYEEEE. This chain's CDR3 is CASSSRLADYQETQYF.

The genes are TRBV4-1 and TRBJ2-2; TCRdb proposes TRBD1, but this gene call is untestable without DNA. The CDR3 is made up of 13 amino acids. The germline gives CDR1 MGHRA, CDR2 YSYEKL. The CDR3 protein is CASSQGQGGELFF.

The chain is built from TRBV12-3 or TRBV12-4 and TRBJ2-4; without DNA, the TCRdb call of TRBD2 cannot be checked. This CDR3 region has 16 residues. CDR3 residues: CASNPGGDAAKNIQYF.

This chain links TRBV7-2 with TRBJ1-2. Germline lookup yields CDR1 SGHTA and CDR2 FQGNSA. The CDR3 consists of 13 residues. CDR3 residues: CASSPRGDYGYTF.

The chain uses TRBV15 and TRBJ1-1; TCRdb outputs TRBD1, but without DNA this stays unchecked. The CDR3 runs 15 residues. CDR1 LNHNV and CDR2 YYDKDF come from the germline V gene (reference sequence). This CDR3 is CATSPPSKGATEAFF.

This chain links TRBV27 with TRBJ2-3; the D call of TRBD2 rests on TCRdb alone, since no DNA is present to check it. CDR3 length: 15 amino acids. Germline-derived CDR1 and CDR2 are MNHEY and SMNVEV (reference sequence). The CDR3 loop is CASSPTPVSTDTQYF.

This chain connects TRBV29-1 to TRBJ2-2; without DNA, the TCRdb call of TRBD1 cannot be checked. This CDR3 region has 15 residues. Germline loops: CDR1 SQVTM, CDR2 ANQGSEA. CDR3 in amino acids: CSVAGQGAGAGELFF.

The rearrangement uses TRBV20-1 and TRBJ2-1; TCRdb lists TRBD2, though no DNA is available to test this call. The CDR3 is 13 amino acids. The V gene's germline CDR1 is DFQATT and CDR2 SNEGSKA (reference sequence). The CDR3 sequence is CSVGAGLFNEQFF.